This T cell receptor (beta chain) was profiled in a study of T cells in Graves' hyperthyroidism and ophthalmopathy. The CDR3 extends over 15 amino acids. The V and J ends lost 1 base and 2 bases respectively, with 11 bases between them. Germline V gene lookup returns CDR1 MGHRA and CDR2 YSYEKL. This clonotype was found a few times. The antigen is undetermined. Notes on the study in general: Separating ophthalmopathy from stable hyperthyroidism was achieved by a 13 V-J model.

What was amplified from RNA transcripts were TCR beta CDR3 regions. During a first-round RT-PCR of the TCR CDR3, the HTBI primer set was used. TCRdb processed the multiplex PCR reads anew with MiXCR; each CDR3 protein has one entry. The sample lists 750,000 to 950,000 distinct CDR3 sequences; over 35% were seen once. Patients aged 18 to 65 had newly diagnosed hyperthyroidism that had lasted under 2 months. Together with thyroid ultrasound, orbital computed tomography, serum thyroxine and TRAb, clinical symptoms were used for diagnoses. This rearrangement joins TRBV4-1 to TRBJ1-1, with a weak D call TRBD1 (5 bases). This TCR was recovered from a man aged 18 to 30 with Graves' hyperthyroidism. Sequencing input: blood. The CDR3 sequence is CASSQVYGHNTEAFF. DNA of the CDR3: TGCGCCAGCAGCCAAGTCTATGGACATAACACTGAAGCTTTCTTT.